This T cell receptor (beta chain) was observed in a study of shared clonotypes between healthy human individuals. Study observations and caveats: The study found roughly 5% of naive CD4 clonotypes shared across a few donors. In general, naive subsets displayed greater estimated richness than memory subsets did.

To note about this clone: The antigen is undetermined. Other DNA sequences in this sample translate to the same CDR3.

Samples underwent the assay at deep level. The genomic DNA of each subset was split evenly across several immunoSEQ plates. Assay used: immunoSEQ multiplex PCR; TCRdb lists only in-frame clones, some missing. The top ten hold over 1.3% of the sample, which has some 900,000 clones, around three quarters seen once. The sample comprised memory CD4+ T cells sorted from blood. Regarding subset: CD45RA-negative fraction. The clonotype was recovered from a man between 18 and 35 years old in good health.

Here the CDR3 DNA reads TGCGCCAGCAGCCTGGGACTAGCGGGAGGCGAGCAGTACTTC. Translation gives CASSLGLAGGEQYF. J is TRBJ2-7 and V is TRBV5-1; 15 bases match TRBD2. V shed 4 bases and J 6 bases; nucleotides not matched to a gene: 2. The CDR3 runs 14 residues. Germline assignment: CDR1 SGHRS and CDR2 YFSETQ.